This T cell receptor (beta chain) was identified in a study of T cell changes during pregnancy in multiple sclerosis (dated by TCRdb to between 2018 and 2021). With respect to the entire study: The study looked at changes in the T cell repertoire across pregnancy in women with multiple sclerosis.

Regarding this clone: Its antigen is currently not known. No much larger clone is present one base from it, and per-base qualities are unavailable.

V ends up 1 base short and J 7 bases short, with an unmatched junction base count of 6. The CDR3 numbers 15 residues from cysteine through phenylalanine. Only the CDR3 DNA stays, 45 bases, in frame from base 1. The germline V gene specifies SGHTA as CDR1 and FQGNSA as CDR2. The receptor library was made with the immunoSEQ multiplex PCR assay. TCRdb re-hosts the immuneACCESS table, in-frame sequences only. Its copies lack some clones; in the studies checked, an unresolved V gene accounts for under half of them, and the cause for the rest is not known. In all, the sample holds about 51,000 clones, and approximately 93% of those were seen once. 1.5% to 2% of the sample is taken by the ten largest.

The clonotype comes from a female donor with multiple sclerosis, enrolled in a pregnancy study. The input for sequencing was peripheral blood, taken in the second trimester of pregnancy. The chain was built from TRBV7-2 and TRBJ1-5; 8 nucleotides in the junction match TRBD1. The bases are TGTGCCAGCAGCTTAGGGACAGGGATCGAACAGCCCCAGCATTTT. Its amino acids are CASSLGTGIEQPQHF. The CDR3 plus the reference TRBV7-2 and TRBJ1-5 genes for the other parts give the full variable domain: GAGVSQSPSNKVTEKGKDVELRCDPISGHTALYWYRQSLGQGLEFLIYFQGNSAPDKSGLPSDRFSAERTGGSVSTLTIQRTQQEDSAVYLCASSLGTGIEQPQHFGDGTRLSIL.